Below, one T cell receptor beta chain is given with its context. Its antigen is not known. The data were obtained in a study of blood T cells in healthy people across ages. General study findings and limits: It was not known whether donors were CMV positive (a possible confounder of expanded clonotype changes). The recorded TCR beta diversity per million T cells decreased in a roughly linear manner with age.

Germline CDR1 reads SGHKS; CDR2 reads YYEKEE (reference sequence). Trimming removed 1 base from V and 2 bases from J, with 9 bases in between. This CDR3 spans 15 amino acids. Each sample had at least 6 million PBMCs isolated. Using a J-beta primer mix together with a sample-barcoded 5' primer, a second PCR was run for roughly 6 to 11 cycles. A 12-random-nucleotide template-switch adaptor tagged each cDNA molecule. TCRdb re-analysed the 5' RACE reads in MiXCR, keeping a single row per CDR3 protein. The data hold about 940,000 distinct CDR3 sequences, with 45% to 50% observed a single time. This receptor was identified in a man aged 25 to 40 in good health. This chain joins TRBV5-5 and TRBJ2-2; D is possibly TRBD1 (6 bases). Sequenced: blood. The CDR3 reads CASSLWTANTGELFF. In DNA, the CDR3 is TGTGCCAGCAGCTTGTGGACAGCCAACACCGGGGAGCTGTTTTTT.